This T cell receptor beta chain was captured in a study of CD8 T cells in ankylosing spondylitis. Broader study findings: Ankylosing spondylitis blood appeared to carry a characteristic TCR beta motif of seven to nine highly homologous variants.

TCRdb re-analysed the 5' RACE reads in MiXCR, keeping a single row per CDR3 protein. The sample carries 330,000 or so distinct CDR3 sequences, less than 10% recorded once. This clonotype was seen more than once but under ten times. The antigen remains undetermined. This sequence originates from a male donor with ankylosing spondylitis. Sequencing was done on a sample of blood, either unsorted or a sorted T cell fraction (not recorded which).

For the CDR3, the DNA is TGTGCCAGCACGAGGGACAGCCCTAATGAAAAACTGTTTTTT. Its protein product is CASTRDSPNEKLFF. The chain uses TRBV2 and TRBJ1-4; the match to TRBD1 covers 7 bases. This CDR3 is built from 14 residues. Germline CDR1 SNHLY, CDR2 FYNNEI. Germline trimming cut 7 bases from V and 3 bases from J; bases unmatched to any gene: 5. Based on the CDR3 plus reference TRBV2 and TRBJ1-4, the full variable domain is EPEVTQTPSHQVTQMGQEVILRCVPISNHLYFYWYRQILGQKVEFLVSFYNNEISEKSEIFDDQFSVERPDGSNFTLKIRSTKLEDSAMYFCASTRDSPNEKLFFGSGTQLSVL.